Sample share makes the clone carrying this T cell receptor (beta chain) medium-sized. The sample comes from a study of patients and donors after allogeneic stem cell transplantation. One entry per CDR3 protein, called by TCRdb with MiXCR from the RT-PCR reads. The sample includes about 810 distinct CDR3 sequences, roughly 0.8% of them seen just once. Specimen: blood, either unsorted or a sorted T cell fraction (not recorded which). The receptor was isolated from a human donor who was either an allogeneic HSCT recipient or a stem cell or donor lymphocyte infusion donor (not recorded which). It is not recorded whose cells these are; they may come from a transplant donor.

This chain's CDR3 is CASSLTSGGYEQYF. CDR3 nucleotides: TGCGCCAGCAGCTTGACTAGCGGGGGGTACGAGCAGTACTTC. The V gene is TRBV5-1, the J gene TRBJ2-7; 12 nucleotides agree with TRBD2. CDR3 length: 14 amino acids. With V trimmed by 1 base and J by 4 bases, 0 bases remained unmatched. Per the germline V gene, CDR1 is SGHRS and CDR2 is YFSETQ.